This TCR beta chain was observed in a study of T cell responses to AZD1222 COVID-19 vaccine. Study summary: Pooling of second doses given at about 4 or about 12 weeks was done. Overall study findings and caveats: Repertoires were sampled only after the peak T cell response.

Profiling relied on immunoSEQ multiplex PCR, and the TCRdb table lists in-frame clones only, not all of them. Found here are 140,000 to 150,000 clones, roughly 88% of them singletons; the top ten hold more than 13%. Turning to this clone: The antigen is unknown.

Germline CDR1 and CDR2: KGHSH and LQKENI. Losses at the gene ends were 3 bases for V and 6 bases for J; bases not matched to a gene: 3. The CDR3 is made up of 13 amino acids. This sample comprised peripheral blood, obtained on day 0 of AZD1222 vaccination. The chain carries TRBV18 and TRBJ2-3; 7 bases map to TRBD2. This sequence originates from an adult in good health. As DNA, the CDR3 is TGTGCCAGCTCACCTCGAGCGGGGGATACGCAGTATTTT. It translates to CASSPRAGDTQYF.